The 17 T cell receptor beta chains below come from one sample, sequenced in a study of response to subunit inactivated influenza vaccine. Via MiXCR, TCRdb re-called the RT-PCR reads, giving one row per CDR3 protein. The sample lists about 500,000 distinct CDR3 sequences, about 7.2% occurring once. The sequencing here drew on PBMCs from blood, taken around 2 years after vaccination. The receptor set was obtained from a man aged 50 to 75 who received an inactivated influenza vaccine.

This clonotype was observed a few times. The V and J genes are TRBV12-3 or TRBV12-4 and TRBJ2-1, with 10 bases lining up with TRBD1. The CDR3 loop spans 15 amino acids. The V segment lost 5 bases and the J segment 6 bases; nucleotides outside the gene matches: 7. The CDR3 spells CASSARDRGPNEQFF. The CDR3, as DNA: TGTGCCAGCAGTGCCCGGGACAGGGGTCCCAATGAGCAGTTCTTC.

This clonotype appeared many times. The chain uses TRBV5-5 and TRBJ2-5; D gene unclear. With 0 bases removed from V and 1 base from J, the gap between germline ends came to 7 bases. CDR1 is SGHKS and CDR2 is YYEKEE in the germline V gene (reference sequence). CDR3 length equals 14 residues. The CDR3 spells CASSLELSQETQYF. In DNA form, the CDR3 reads TGTGCCAGCAGCTTGGAGCTCAGCCAAGAGACCCAGTACTTC.

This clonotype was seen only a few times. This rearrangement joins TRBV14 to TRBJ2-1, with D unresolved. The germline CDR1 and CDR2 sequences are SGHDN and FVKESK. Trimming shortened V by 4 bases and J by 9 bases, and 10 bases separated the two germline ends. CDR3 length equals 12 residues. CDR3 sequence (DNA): TGTGCCAGCAGCCGAAGTAGGGCTGAGCAGTTCTTC. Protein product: CASSRSRAEQFF. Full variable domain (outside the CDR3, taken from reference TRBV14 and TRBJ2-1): EAGVTQFPSHSVIEKGQTVTLRCDPISGHDNLYWYRRVMGKEIKFLLHFVKESKQDESGMPNNRFLAERTGGTYSTLKVQPAELEDSGVYFCASSRSRAEQFFGPGTRLTVL.

The CDR3 DNA is TGCGCCAGCATCACCCTCATCGGGACAGGGCGGTGCTGGGGACCCTACGAGCAGTACTTC. This sequence encodes CASITLIGTGRCWGPYEQYF. The rearrangement uses TRBV5-1 and TRBJ2-7; TRBD1 agrees at 9 bases. This CDR3 is built from 20 residues. CDR1 and CDR2 from the germline V gene are SGHRS and YFSETQ. Trimming removed 6 bases from V and 2 bases from J; junction bases left unmatched: 24.

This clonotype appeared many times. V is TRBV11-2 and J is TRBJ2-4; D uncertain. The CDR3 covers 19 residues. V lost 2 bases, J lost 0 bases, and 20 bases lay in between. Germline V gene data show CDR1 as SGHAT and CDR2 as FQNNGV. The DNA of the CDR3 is TGTGCCAGCAGCTTAAATCCTCTGGGCACGGATTTAGCCAAAAACATTCAGTACTTC. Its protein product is CASSLNPLGTDLAKNIQYF.

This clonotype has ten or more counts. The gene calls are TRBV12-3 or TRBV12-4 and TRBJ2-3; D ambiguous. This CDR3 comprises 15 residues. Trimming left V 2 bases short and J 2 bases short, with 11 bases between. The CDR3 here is CASSLYRLDTDTQYF. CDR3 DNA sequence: TGTGCCAGCAGTTTATATAGACTGGACACAGATACGCAGTATTTT.

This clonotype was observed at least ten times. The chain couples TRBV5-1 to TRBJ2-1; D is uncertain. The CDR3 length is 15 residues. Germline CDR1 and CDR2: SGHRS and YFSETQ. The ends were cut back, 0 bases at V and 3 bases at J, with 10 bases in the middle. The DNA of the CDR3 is TGCGCCAGCAGCTTGGAAGCGCTCGACTACAATGAGCAGTTCTTC. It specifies CASSLEALDYNEQFF.

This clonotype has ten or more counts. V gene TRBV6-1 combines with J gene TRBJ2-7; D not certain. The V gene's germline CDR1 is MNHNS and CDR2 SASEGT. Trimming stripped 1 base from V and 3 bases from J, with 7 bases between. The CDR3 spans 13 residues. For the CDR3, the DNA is TGTGCCAGCAGTGAAGGACACAGCTACGAGCAGTACTTC. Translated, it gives CASSEGHSYEQYF.

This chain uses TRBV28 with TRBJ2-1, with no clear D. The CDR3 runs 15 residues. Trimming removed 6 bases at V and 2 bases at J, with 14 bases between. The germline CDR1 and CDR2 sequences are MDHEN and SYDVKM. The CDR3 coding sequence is TGTGCCAGCAGCCTAGGGTTTCGGACCTACAATGAGCAGTTCTTC. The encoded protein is CASSLGFRTYNEQFF.

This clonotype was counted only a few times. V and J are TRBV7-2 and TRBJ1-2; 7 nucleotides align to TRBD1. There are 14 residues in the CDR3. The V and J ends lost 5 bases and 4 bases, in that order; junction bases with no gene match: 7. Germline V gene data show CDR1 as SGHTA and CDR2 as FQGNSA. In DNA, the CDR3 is TGTGCCAGCAGCCAGCGACAGGGCCTCTATGGCTACACCTTC. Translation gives CASSQRQGLYGYTF.

CDR3 protein: CASSPRGSSMNTEAFF. CDR3 nucleotide sequence: TGTGCCAGCAGTCCGCGTGGCAGCTCCATGAACACTGAAGCTTTCTTT. The chain couples TRBV6-1 to TRBJ1-1; D is undetermined. In germline, CDR1 is MNHNS, CDR2 SASEGT. V shed 5 bases and J shed 0 bases, with 16 bases lying between them. The CDR3 length is 16 residues.

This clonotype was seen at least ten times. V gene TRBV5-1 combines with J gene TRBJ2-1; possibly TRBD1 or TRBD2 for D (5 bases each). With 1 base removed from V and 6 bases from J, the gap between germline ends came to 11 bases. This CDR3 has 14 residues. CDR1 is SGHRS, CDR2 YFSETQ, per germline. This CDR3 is CASSLSSGTNEQFF. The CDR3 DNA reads TGCGCCAGCAGCTTGTCATCGGGGACCAATGAGCAGTTCTTC.

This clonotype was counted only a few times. The CDR3 DNA sequence: TGTGCCAGCAGCAGTAGTAAGATGACAGGGCGAAACACCGGGGAGCTGTTTTTT. Its translation is CASSSSKMTGRNTGELFF. The V gene is TRBV11-2, the J gene TRBJ2-2; TRBD1 matches 7 bases. Germline assignment: CDR1 SGHAT and CDR2 FQNNGV. The CDR3 covers 18 residues. V trimming: 5 bases; J trimming: 2 bases; junction bases outside the gene matches: 14.

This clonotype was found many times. CDR3: CASRLGTEVDTQYF. DNA of the CDR3: TGTGCCAGCAGACTCGGGACGGAGGTCGATACGCAGTATTTT. V and J are TRBV2 and TRBJ2-3; D assignment may be TRBD1 or TRBD2 (5 bases each). Germline CDR1 SNHLY, CDR2 FYNNEI. CDR3 length equals 14 residues. The V and J ends lost 6 bases and 6 bases respectively, with 16 bases between them.

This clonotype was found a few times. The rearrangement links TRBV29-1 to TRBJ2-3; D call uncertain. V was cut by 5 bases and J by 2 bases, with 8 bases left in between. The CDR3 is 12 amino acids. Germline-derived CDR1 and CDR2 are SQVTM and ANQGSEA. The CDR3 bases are TGCAGCGTTACCGGAACCACAGATACGCAGTATTTT. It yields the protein CSVTGTTDTQYF.

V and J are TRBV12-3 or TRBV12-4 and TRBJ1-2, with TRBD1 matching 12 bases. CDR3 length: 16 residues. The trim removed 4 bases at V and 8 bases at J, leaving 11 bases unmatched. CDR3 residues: CASSSPPGQGAQGYTF. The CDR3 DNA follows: TGTGCCAGCAGTTCGCCCCCGGGACAGGGGGCGCAAGGCTACACCTTC.

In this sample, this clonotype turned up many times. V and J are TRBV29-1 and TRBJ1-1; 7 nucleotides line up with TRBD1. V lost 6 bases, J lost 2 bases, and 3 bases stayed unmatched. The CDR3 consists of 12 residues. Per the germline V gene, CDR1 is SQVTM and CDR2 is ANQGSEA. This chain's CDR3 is CSVRDRNTEAFF. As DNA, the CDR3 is TGCAGCGTCCGGGACAGAAACACTGAAGCTTTCTTT.